Below, 13 T cell receptor beta chains from the same sample are listed, as sequenced in a study of blood T cells in healthy people across ages. For the second PCR, which ran for about 6 to 11 cycles, a sample-barcoded 5' primer and a J-beta primer mix were used. TCRdb fed the 5' RACE reads into MiXCR, producing one record per CDR3 protein. The sample includes hundreds of thousands of distinct CDR3 sequences, roughly 25% of them seen just once. In addition, the sample was reused for a study of T cells of mothers and their children.

Sequenced input: blood. These receptors were obtained from a boy aged 5-17 years in good health.

This clonotype was found a few times. The chain has TRBV29-1 and TRBJ2-1; 8 positions match TRBD2. Germline V CDR1 and CDR2: SQVTM, ANQGSEA. The CDR3 has 17 residues. V shed 5 bases and J 3 bases; nucleotides not matched to a gene: 15. CDR3 residues: CSVPAGGGAYLYNEQFF. Written as DNA, the CDR3 is TGCAGCGTTCCGGCGGGGGGTGGGGCCTACCTCTACAATGAGCAGTTCTTC.

This clonotype occurred a few times. The genes are TRBV20-1 and TRBJ1-2; 7 nucleotides agree with TRBD1. J was trimmed by 3 bases and V by 5 bases; bases with no gene match: 3. Germline CDR1 DFQATT, CDR2 SNEGSKA (reference sequence). This CDR3 has 12 amino acids. CDR3: CSAEQGHYGYTF. In DNA form, the CDR3 reads TGCAGTGCTGAACAGGGGCACTATGGCTACACCTTC.

The chain couples TRBV12-3 or TRBV12-4 to TRBJ2-3; maybe TRBD2 (7 bases). V lost 3 bases, J lost 13 bases, and 11 bases lay in between. This CDR3 contains 11 residues. The CDR3, as DNA: TGTGCCAGCAGTTTCCGGGGGGCTGAGTATTTT. It translates to CASSFRGAEYF.

The rearrangement joins TRBV7-9 to TRBJ2-7; D remains unclear. CDR3 size: 13 residues. The V and J ends lost 2 bases and 3 bases respectively, with 8 bases between them. Germline V gene sequence: CDR1 SEHNR, CDR2 FQNEAQ (reference sequence). The CDR3 protein is CASSLPSHYEQYF. DNA of the CDR3: TGTGCCAGCAGCTTACCCTCACACTACGAGCAGTACTTC.

This clonotype has a handful of counts. This sequence joins TRBV6-1 and TRBJ2-5; D is undetermined. The end of the DNA aligns better with TRBJ2-7, so the J call may be wrong. The germline V gene encodes CDR1 MNHNS and CDR2 SASEGT. The CDR3 contains 14 residues. In nucleotides, the CDR3 is TGTGCCAGCCGCTCACAGACGCCTACCTACGAGCAGTACTTC. Amino acids: CASRSQTPTYEQYF.

This clonotype occurred a few times. One end of the junction fails to match germline, which may point to a read error. The rearrangement links TRBV6-5 to TRBJ2-7; D tentatively reads TRBD1 or TRBD2 (5 bases each). This CDR3 contains 11 residues. Germline lookup yields CDR1 MNHEY and CDR2 SVGAGI. The CDR3 DNA follows: TGTGCCAGCAATAGGGGTAGGGAGCAGTGCTTC. Residues: CASNRGREQCF.

V gene TRBV6-2 or TRBV6-3 combines with J gene TRBJ2-7, with D unclear. Germline V gene data show CDR1 as MNHEY and CDR2 as SVGEGT. V dropped 0 bases and J dropped 4 bases, with 4 bases sitting between them. The CDR3 is made up of 12 amino acids. The CDR3 coding sequence is TGTGCCAGCAGTTACTCTATATACGAGCAGTACTTC. Translation gives CASSYSIYEQYF.

V and J are TRBV6-5 and TRBJ2-1, with D unresolved. Trimming took off 0 bases at V and 4 bases at J, with 19 bases between the two ends. The CDR3 is 18 amino acids. CDR1 and CDR2 from the germline V gene are MNHEY and SVGAGI. CDR3 DNA sequence: TGTGCCAGCAGTTACTCCAGTGAGATAGCCAGCCGGTACAATGAGCAGTTCTTC. It is translated as CASSYSSEIASRYNEQFF.

In its sample, this clonotype was seen a few times. The chain links TRBV20-1 to TRBJ2-5; D uncertain. The CDR3 covers 13 residues. The germline gives CDR1 DFQATT, CDR2 SNEGSKA (reference sequence). V was shortened by 1 base and J by 5 bases, with 11 bases between the two germline ends. The CDR3 here is CSARAPARETQYF. Written as DNA, the CDR3 is TGCAGTGCTAGAGCCCCGGCTCGGGAGACCCAGTACTTC.

The V call is TRBV7-8, the J call TRBJ2-5; 13 nucleotides align to TRBD2. The germline CDR1 and CDR2 sequences are SGHVS and FQNEAQ. CDR3 length: 18 residues. V shed 3 bases and J 5 bases; nucleotides not matched to a gene: 12. The CDR3 region has the DNA TGTGCCAGCAGCTTGCCTCCGGGACTAGCGGGGACCGATGAGACCCAGTACTTC. Translation: CASSLPPGLAGTDETQYF.

This clonotype was found a few times. The chain has TRBV7-9 and TRBJ2-1, with 10 bases identical to TRBD2. This CDR3 has 17 residues. V shed 5 bases and J 2 bases; nucleotides not matched to a gene: 9. CDR1 and CDR2 from the germline V gene are SEHNR and FQNEAQ (reference sequence). The CDR3 protein is CASSIYLTSGTYNEQFF. CDR3 bases: TGTGCCAGCAGCATCTATCTTACTAGCGGGACCTACAATGAGCAGTTCTTC. Together with reference TRBV7-9 and TRBJ2-1, the CDR3 gives the full variable domain: DTGVSQNPRHKITKRGQNVTFRCDPISEHNRLYWYRQTLGQGPEFLTYFQNEAQLEKSRLLSDRFSAERPKGSFSTLEIQRTEQGDSAMYLCASSIYLTSGTYNEQFFGPGTRLTVL.

The V and J genes are TRBV6-1 and TRBJ2-3; 7 bases map to TRBD1. This CDR3 has 14 amino acids. In germline, CDR1 is MNHNS, CDR2 SASEGT. With V trimmed by 8 bases and J by 0 bases, 5 bases remained unmatched. The CDR3 DNA is TGTGCCAGCGCCGGACAGGATAGCACAGATACGCAGTATTTT. Its protein product is CASAGQDSTDTQYF.

This chain connects TRBV11-1 to TRBJ2-7, with D perhaps assigned TRBD1 or TRBD2 (6 bases each). The germline V gene has CDR1 SGHAT and CDR2 FQDESV (reference sequence). Trimming left V 6 bases short and J 6 bases short, with 24 bases between. CDR3 size: 16 residues. The DNA of the CDR3 is TGTGCCAGCAGACGAAGAGGGGGAGGAGAGAGGGGCGAGCAGTACTTC. Translating gives CASRRRGGGERGEQYF.